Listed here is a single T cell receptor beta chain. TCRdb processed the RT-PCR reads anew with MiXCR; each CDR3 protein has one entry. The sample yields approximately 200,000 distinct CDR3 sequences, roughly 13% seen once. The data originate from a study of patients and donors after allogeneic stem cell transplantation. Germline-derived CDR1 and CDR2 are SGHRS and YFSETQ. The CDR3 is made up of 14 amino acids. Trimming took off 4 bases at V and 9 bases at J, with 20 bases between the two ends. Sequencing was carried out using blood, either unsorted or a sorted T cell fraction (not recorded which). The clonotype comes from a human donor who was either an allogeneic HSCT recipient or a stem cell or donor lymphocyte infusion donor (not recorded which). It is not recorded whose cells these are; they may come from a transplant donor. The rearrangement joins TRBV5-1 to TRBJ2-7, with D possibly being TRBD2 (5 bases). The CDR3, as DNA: TGCGCCAGCAGCGAGAACGCGGGCACGACCGTGCAGTACTTC. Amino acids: CASSENAGTTVQYF. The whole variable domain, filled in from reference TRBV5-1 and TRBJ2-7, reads KAGVTQTPRYLIKTRGQQVTLSCSPISGHRSVSWYQQTPGQGLQFLFEYFSETQRNKGNFPGRFSGRQFSNSRSEMNVSTLELGDSALYLCASSENAGTTVQYFGPGTRLTVT.